This T cell receptor (beta chain) was profiled in a study of blood T cell repertoires in COVID-19. Study-level background: T cells, B-cell-depleted T cells, or PBMCs supplied cDNA or gDNA.

This CDR3 region has 14 residues. The V end was cut by 7 bases, the J end by 0 bases, with 12 bases between. Germline loops: CDR1 ENHRY, CDR2 SYGVKD. Libraries were prepared by immunoSEQ multiplex PCR; TCRdb keeps only in-frame clonotypes and omits some of them. The sample holds hundreds of thousands of clones, approximately 82% seen once. The chain combines TRBV10-3 with TRBJ1-1; D is unclear. The source of this sequence is a woman in her 50s with acute or convalescent COVID-19. Sequencing used peripheral blood. In nucleotides, the CDR3 is TGTGCCATCATGGAGGAACCATTGAACACTGAAGCTTTCTTT. It is translated as CAIMEEPLNTEAFF.